Listed below are T cell receptor beta chains from one sample, sequenced in a study of blood T cell repertoires in COVID-19. Repertoires were generated with immunoSEQ multiplex PCR, while TCRdb's copy carries only in-frame clones and drops some. The profile shows about 240,000 clones, over 75% of them singletons. Source material: peripheral blood. All receptors derive from a man aged 50 to 60 with COVID-19, enrolled during active disease. Both conserved end residues are part of each CDR3. Fields, in order: clone size, V gene, D gene, J gene, CDR3 DNA, CDR3 protein. A D gene is named only where the DNA matches it firmly. Clone size is shown for a subset of rows, as once, few, many or a class of expanded clone.

.,TRBV9,.,TRBJ1-2,TGTGCCAGCAGCCACCACAGGGATAGGGATGGCTACACCTTC,CASSHHRDRDGYTF
.,TRBV7-9,.,TRBJ2-5,TGTGCCAGCAGTCAGGAGACCCAGTACTTC,CASSQETQYF
.,TRBV30,.,TRBJ1-2,TGTGCCTGGGATACTAGGGCTAACTATGGCTACACCTTC,CAWDTRANYGYTF
.,TRBV6-4,.,TRBJ2-2,TGTGCCAGCAGTGTTAGGCCCCAGGAAGGATCGCTACACACCGGGGAGCTGTTTTTT,CASSVRPQEGSLHTGELFF
.,TRBV5-1,TRBD1,TRBJ1-1,TGCGCCAGCAGCGGGACAGGGGTCGGGGCTGAAGCTTTCTTT,CASSGTGVGAEAFF
.,TRBV25-1,TRBD1,TRBJ1-2,TGTGCCAGCAGTGAACGACAGGGCTATGGCTACACCTTC,CASSERQGYGYTF
.,TRBV27,TRBD2,TRBJ2-1,TGTGCCAGCACCACATGGCCCTATACTAGCGGGGGGGGACCCGAGCAGTTCTTC,CASTTWPYTSGGGPEQFF
once,TRBV9,.,TRBJ1-1,TGTGCCAGCAGCGCGGTTCAAATGATGCCCACTGAAGCTTTCTTT,CASSAVQMMPTEAFF
.,TRBV5-1,.,TRBJ2-7,TGCGCCAGCAGCTTGGATACAGCCAGCTCCTACGAGCAGTACTTC,CASSLDTASSYEQYF
.,TRBV24-1,.,TRBJ2-5,TGTGCCACCAGTGATTCCGAGGTAAAAGGCAAAGAGACCCAGTACTTC,CATSDSEVKGKETQYF
.,TRBV10-1,TRBD2,TRBJ2-1,TGCGCCAGCAGTGAGGCCAGCGGGGGGGCCGATGAGCAGTTCTTC,CASSEASGGADEQFF
few,TRBV30,.,TRBJ2-1,TGTGCCTGGGACGGCAGGGGCAATGAGCAGTTCTTC,CAWDGRGNEQFF
.,TRBV18,.,TRBJ1-2,TGTGCCAGCCGTCACGGAGGCCTTTTGTCACGAATAGGCTACACCTTC,CASRHGGLLSRIGYTF
.,TRBV2,.,TRBJ1-6,TGTGCCAGCAGTGTCTCGGGAGTCCTCCGCCGGAATTCACCCCTCCACTTT,CASSVSGVLRRNSPLHF
.,TRBV7-3,.,TRBJ2-2,TGTGCCAGCAGCTTCCACAGCGGGGAGCTGTTTTTT,CASSFHSGELFF
.,TRBV20-1,.,TRBJ2-1,TGCAGTGCCGGCTACAATGAGCAGTTCTTC,CSAGYNEQFF
few,TRBV7-2,TRBD1,TRBJ2-2,TGTGCCAGCAGTCGGGACAGCTACACCGGGGAGCTGTTTTTT,CASSRDSYTGELFF
.,TRBV9,.,TRBJ2-1,TGTGCCAGCAGCGTAGGGTCCGGGTACAATGAGCAGTTCTTC,CASSVGSGYNEQFF
.,TRBV12-3/TRBV12-4,TRBD1,TRBJ2-7,TGTGCCAGCAGTTACAGGGGGCTCAACGAGCAGTACTTC,CASSYRGLNEQYF
.,TRBV14,.,TRBJ2-1,TGTGCCAGCAGCCAAGGGGACTGGAATGAGCAGTTCTTC,CASSQGDWNEQFF
.,TRBV30,.,TRBJ1-3,TGTGCCTGGACCTTGCAGGGTCGGACCATATATTTT,CAWTLQGRTIYF
.,TRBV7-8,TRBD2,TRBJ2-7,TGTGCCAGCAGCTTAGCTGAGCGGGGCCTTTCCTACGAGCAGTACTTC,CASSLAERGLSYEQYF
.,TRBV19,.,TRBJ1-6,TGTGCCAGTATTCCGGGACAAGGAGCTTCACCCCTCCACTTT,CASIPGQGASPLHF
.,TRBV28,TRBD1,TRBJ1-3,TGTGCCAGCAGTTTACCAGGACAGGGAAGAAACACCATATATTTT,CASSLPGQGRNTIYF
few,TRBV5-1,TRBD1,TRBJ1-2,TGCGCCAGCAGCTTGGAAGGGATGACAGGGCATGGCTACACCTTC,CASSLEGMTGHGYTF
.,TRBV14,.,TRBJ2-2,TGTGCCATCAGCCGATCTCGGGGCACCGGGGAGCTGTTTTTT,CAISRSRGTGELFF
.,TRBV19,.,TRBJ1-1,TGTGCCAGTAGATTTAGGGGCACTGAAGCTTTCTTT,CASRFRGTEAFF
.,TRBV28,TRBD2,TRBJ2-5,TGTGCCAGCAGTCCCCTCCGGACTAGCGGGGGGCAAGAGACCCAGTACTTC,CASSPLRTSGGQETQYF
few,TRBV6-4,TRBD2,TRBJ2-3,TGTGCCAGCAGCGAGACTAGCGGGGTAACAGATACGCAGTATTTT,CASSETSGVTDTQYF
.,TRBV4-1,TRBD1,TRBJ1-4,TGCGCCAGCAGCCAAGAGACAGGGAAAGGGGAAAAACTGTTTTTT,CASSQETGKGEKLFF
.,TRBV19,TRBD1,TRBJ2-5,TGTGCCAGTAGTCCGGACAGGGGGCTTGAGACCCAGTACTTC,CASSPDRGLETQYF
.,TRBV18,.,TRBJ2-5,TGTGCCAGCTCACCCACAGACCGGGAGACCCAGTACTTC,CASSPTDRETQYF
.,TRBV5-1,TRBD2,TRBJ2-1,TGCGCCAGCAGCTTGGGCCCCGGGGGGAGCTCCTACAATGAGCAGTTCTTC,CASSLGPGGSSYNEQFF
.,TRBV2,TRBD2,TRBJ2-3,TGTGCCAGCAGTGGCGGGGGTACCCGGCCAGATACGCAGTATTTT,CASSGGGTRPDTQYF
few,TRBV6-1,TRBD1,TRBJ1-6,TGTGCCAGCAGTGAAAGTCAGACAGGGTCACCCCTCCACTTT,CASSESQTGSPLHF
few,TRBV23-1,.,TRBJ1-4,TGCGCCAGCAGCGGGGAAAAAGGGAATGAAAAACTGTTTTTT,CASSGEKGNEKLFF
.,TRBV4-2,TRBD2,TRBJ2-3,TGTGCCAGCAGTCAGAGACGGGGGACTAGCGGGGACGCAGATACGCAGTATTTT,CASSQRRGTSGDADTQYF
once,TRBV2,.,TRBJ2-5,TGTGCCAGCAGTGTTATGAGAAAGGGGTCCGAGACCCAGTACTTC,CASSVMRKGSETQYF
.,TRBV6-6,.,TRBJ2-3,TGTGCCAGCAGTTCTGGGGACTTCGGGGCAGATACGCAGTATTTT,CASSSGDFGADTQYF
.,TRBV13,TRBD1,TRBJ2-5,TGTGCCAGCAGCGAGACAGGGGGCGGGAGAGAGACCCAGTACTTC,CASSETGGGRETQYF
.,TRBV9,.,TRBJ2-5,TGTGCCAGCAGCGCGGGCCGAGGGGGGGGCTGGGTATCGCAAGAGACCCAGTACTTC,CASSAGRGGGWVSQETQYF
.,TRBV3-1/TRBV3-2,TRBD1,TRBJ1-1,TGTGCCAGCAGCCCCAGACAGGGAAACACTGAAGCTTTCTTT,CASSPRQGNTEAFF
.,TRBV7-8,.,TRBJ1-3,TGTGCCAGCAGCTTAGCTCTTAGACGGAGCTCTGGAAACACCATATATTTT,CASSLALRRSSGNTIYF
.,TRBV29-1,TRBD1,TRBJ1-1,TGCAGCGTTGAAGATTTTCAGGGGGCGAGGATGAACACTGAAGCTTTCTTT,CSVEDFQGARMNTEAFF
.,TRBV7-9,TRBD2,TRBJ2-7,TGTGCCAGCAGCACTATTAGCGGGGGATTTTACGAGCAGTACTTC,CASSTISGGFYEQYF
.,TRBV6-5,TRBD1,TRBJ2-7,TGTGCCAGTACCCGGGGACAGAATACCTACGAGCAGTACTTC,CASTRGQNTYEQYF
.,TRBV5-1,.,TRBJ1-6,TGCGCCAGCAGCTTGGCCGGGGATAAGGGAATTTCTTCACCCCTCCACTTT,CASSLAGDKGISSPLHF
.,TRBV19,.,TRBJ1-4,TGTGCCAGTAGTATGGTCGGAACAGGGCGGGAAAAACTGTTTTTT,CASSMVGTGREKLFF
.,TRBV28,TRBD2,TRBJ2-7,TGTGCCAGCAGCCCTGTCGCTAGCGGGGGCTACGAGCAGTACTTC,CASSPVASGGYEQYF
few,TRBV5-1,TRBD1,TRBJ1-6,TGCGCCAGCAGCCGACAGGGAGATTCACCCCTCCACTTT,CASSRQGDSPLHF
.,TRBV7-2,.,TRBJ1-2,TGTGCCAGCAGCTTTCTAAGGGGGGGCTACACCTTC,CASSFLRGGYTF
.,TRBV5-4,.,TRBJ2-1,TGTGCCAGCAGCTTCGGGGGTGGGAATGAGCAGTTCTTC,CASSFGGGNEQFF